The sequence of this TCR beta chain was determined in a study of blood T cells in healthy people across ages. Study conclusions and caveats: Per million T cells, the diversity of TCR beta decreased roughly linearly as age advanced.

A second PCR, run for roughly 6 to 11 cycles, used a sample-barcoded 5' primer plus a J-beta primer mix. CDR3-containing paired-end reads numbering at least 2.5 million came from each sample. Each CDR3 protein is one row after TCRdb ran MiXCR on the 5' RACE reads. The sample has approximately 1,000,000 distinct CDR3 sequences, around 45% seen once. This clonotype has more than one count but fewer than ten. Its target is unknown. The germline V gene encodes CDR1 SGHTA and CDR2 FQGNSA. The CDR3 runs 14 residues. V was clipped by 5 bases and J by 5 bases, with 15 bases between them. This TCR was recovered from a woman aged 60-70 years in good health. The sample consisted of blood. The chain joins TRBV7-2 to TRBJ2-5; D is possibly TRBD1 (6 bases). For the CDR3, the DNA is TGTGCCAGCAGCACCCAGGGACATCGGGAGACCCAGTACTTC. Translating gives CASSTQGHRETQYF.